A selection of T cell receptor beta chains follows, all from one sample in a study of T cell repertoires in ileal Crohn's disease. Clones were sequenced by immunoSEQ multiplex PCR, and TCRdb holds only the in-frame ones, with some missing. The sample has 15,000 to 20,000 clones, about 66% seen once; the top ten hold approximately 5%. Material for sequencing was ileal tissue. Every receptor here comes from an adult with Crohn's disease. Each CDR3 is given with its conserved first and last residue. Each record gives: CDR3 protein, V gene, clone size, J gene. A clone size is listed for some rows: how often the clone was seen (once, few, many), or a class if it is expanded.

CDR3 protein: CASSEGGLYGYTF
V gene: TRBV6-4
clone size: .
J gene: TRBJ1-2

CDR3 protein: CASSLVGTSGTSYEQYF
V gene: TRBV7-2
clone size: .
J gene: TRBJ2-7

CDR3 protein: CASSRTGKNYGYTF
V gene: TRBV25-1
clone size: .
J gene: TRBJ1-2

CDR3 protein: CASSLDRVGANVLTF
V gene: TRBV5-1
clone size: .
J gene: TRBJ2-6

CDR3 protein: CASSPPAGAHYEQYF
V gene: TRBV18
clone size: .
J gene: TRBJ2-7

CDR3 protein: CASSRGSDEQFF
V gene: TRBV6-5
clone size: .
J gene: TRBJ2-1

CDR3 protein: CASSVRGSQPQHF
V gene: TRBV7-2
clone size: once
J gene: TRBJ1-5

CDR3 protein: CASSSRTGDEKLFF
V gene: TRBV6-6
clone size: .
J gene: TRBJ1-4

CDR3 protein: CASSTRGFTDTQYF
V gene: TRBV9
clone size: .
J gene: TRBJ2-3

CDR3 protein: CASSELAGATDTQYF
V gene: TRBV6-1
clone size: once
J gene: TRBJ2-3

CDR3 protein: CASRGDRVYNSPLHF
V gene: TRBV28
clone size: .
J gene: TRBJ1-6

CDR3 protein: CASSEFSGTGTNEKLFF
V gene: TRBV6-1
clone size: few
J gene: TRBJ1-4

CDR3 protein: CASSVRQGSTEAFF
V gene: TRBV6-1
clone size: .
J gene: TRBJ1-1

CDR3 protein: CASSQGQALAGELFF
V gene: TRBV14
clone size: .
J gene: TRBJ2-2

CDR3 protein: CASSAYRDTEAFF
V gene: TRBV6-1
clone size: few
J gene: TRBJ1-1

CDR3 protein: CASSSQANYGYTF
V gene: TRBV2
clone size: .
J gene: TRBJ1-2

CDR3 protein: CASSELWQGARAYEQFF
V gene: TRBV6-1
clone size: once
J gene: TRBJ2-1

CDR3 protein: CARKGFVGSRRDQPQHF
V gene: TRBV6-4
clone size: .
J gene: TRBJ1-5

CDR3 protein: CASSSSGDTIYF
V gene: TRBV7-6
clone size: .
J gene: TRBJ1-3

CDR3 protein: CAWRGQGKTGNTIYF
V gene: TRBV30
clone size: .
J gene: TRBJ1-3

CDR3 protein: CASSPQTLAGGNEQFF
V gene: TRBV18
clone size: .
J gene: TRBJ2-1

CDR3 protein: CASSSRTGEETQYF
V gene: TRBV9
clone size: .
J gene: TRBJ2-5

CDR3 protein: CAISESLASEQFF
V gene: TRBV10-3
clone size: .
J gene: TRBJ2-1

CDR3 protein: CASSLAWGETKTQYF
V gene: TRBV5-1
clone size: .
J gene: TRBJ2-5

CDR3 protein: CASSIRGLPGELFF
V gene: TRBV19
clone size: .
J gene: TRBJ2-2

CDR3 protein: CAWDFRGSGNTIYF
V gene: TRBV30
clone size: .
J gene: TRBJ1-3

CDR3 protein: CASARTGNQPQHF
V gene: TRBV28
clone size: .
J gene: TRBJ1-5

CDR3 protein: CSATEMNTEAFF
V gene: TRBV29-1
clone size: .
J gene: TRBJ1-1

CDR3 protein: CASSLGQNYGYTF
V gene: TRBV27
clone size: few
J gene: TRBJ1-2

CDR3 protein: CASSLSGVGYEQYF
V gene: TRBV27
clone size: .
J gene: TRBJ2-7

CDR3 protein: CASGQGAGEQYF
V gene: TRBV2
clone size: once
J gene: TRBJ2-7

CDR3 protein: CASFHRQGRTCGYTF
V gene: TRBV6-4
clone size: once
J gene: TRBJ1-2

CDR3 protein: CASNPDRVGEQYF
V gene: TRBV6-1
clone size: .
J gene: TRBJ2-7

CDR3 protein: CASTRARAEAFF
V gene: TRBV10-2
clone size: .
J gene: TRBJ1-1

CDR3 protein: CASRWGGRGTEAFF
V gene: TRBV9
clone size: .
J gene: TRBJ1-1

CDR3 protein: CASRTTGTSGRFADTQYF
V gene: TRBV5-1
clone size: .
J gene: TRBJ2-3

CDR3 protein: CASSWRVGELFF
V gene: TRBV11-2
clone size: .
J gene: TRBJ2-2

CDR3 protein: CASREQGGGTEAFF
V gene: TRBV2
clone size: medium-sized
J gene: TRBJ1-1

CDR3 protein: CSVESGLRTEAFF
V gene: TRBV29-1
clone size: .
J gene: TRBJ1-1

CDR3 protein: CASSPSSGAPYEQYF
V gene: TRBV18
clone size: .
J gene: TRBJ2-7

CDR3 protein: CAISDSGRAWNTGELFF
V gene: TRBV10-3
clone size: .
J gene: TRBJ2-2

CDR3 protein: CASSENAGSSYEQYF
V gene: TRBV6-1
clone size: .
J gene: TRBJ2-7

CDR3 protein: CASSLVQNTEAFF
V gene: TRBV27
clone size: .
J gene: TRBJ1-1

CDR3 protein: CASLYGQGKADTQYF
V gene: TRBV6-1
clone size: .
J gene: TRBJ2-3

CDR3 protein: CASRNPSGAEQYF
V gene: TRBV6-5
clone size: .
J gene: TRBJ2-7

CDR3 protein: CASSYQALGNQPQHF
V gene: TRBV6-6
clone size: once
J gene: TRBJ1-5

CDR3 protein: CASSDNRGNYGYTF
V gene: TRBV6-1
clone size: once
J gene: TRBJ1-2

CDR3 protein: CASSWRTGLLNNEQFF
V gene: TRBV5-1
clone size: .
J gene: TRBJ2-1

CDR3 protein: CASIRGERMSTEAFF
V gene: TRBV11-2
clone size: .
J gene: TRBJ1-1

CDR3 protein: CASSEMGIGGYTF
V gene: TRBV6-1
clone size: .
J gene: TRBJ1-2

CDR3 protein: CASSGAGEETYEQYF
V gene: TRBV21-1
clone size: few
J gene: TRBJ2-7

CDR3 protein: CASSLSMGGGTNTEAFF
V gene: TRBV27
clone size: .
J gene: TRBJ1-1